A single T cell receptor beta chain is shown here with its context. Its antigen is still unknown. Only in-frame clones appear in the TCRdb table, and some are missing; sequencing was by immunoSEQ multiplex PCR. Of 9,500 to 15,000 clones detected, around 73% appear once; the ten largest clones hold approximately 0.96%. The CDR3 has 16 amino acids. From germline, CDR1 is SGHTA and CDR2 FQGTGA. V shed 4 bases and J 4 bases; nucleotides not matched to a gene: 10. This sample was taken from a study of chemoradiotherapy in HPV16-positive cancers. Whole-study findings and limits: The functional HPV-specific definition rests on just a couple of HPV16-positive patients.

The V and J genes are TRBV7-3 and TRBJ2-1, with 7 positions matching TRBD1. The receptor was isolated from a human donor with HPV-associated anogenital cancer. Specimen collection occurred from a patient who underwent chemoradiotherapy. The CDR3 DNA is TGTGCCAGCAGCTCCGATGGACAGGATTTTTACAATGAGCAGTTCTTC. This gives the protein CASSSDGQDFYNEQFF.